The rows below give T cell receptor beta chains drawn from one sample of a study of T cell responses to AZD1222 COVID-19 vaccine. Clones were read by immunoSEQ multiplex PCR, and TCRdb kept only the in-frame ones, dropping some. The repertoire has 95,000 to 110,000 clones, roughly 89% of them found once; the top ten carry approximately 22%. Sequenced here: peripheral blood, sampled on day 0 of AZD1222 vaccination. The receptors originated from an adult in good health. Both conserved end residues are part of each CDR3. A D gene is named only where the DNA matches it firmly. Only some rows state a clone size, as once, few, many or a class for expanded clones.

cdr3_length d_call j_call v_call clone_size cdr3_nt cdr3_aa
13 - TRBJ1-1 TRBV6-5 - TGTGCCGCCCTCCGACAGACCAACACTGAAGCTTTCTTT CAALRQTNTEAFF
16 - TRBJ1-1 TRBV7-9 - TGTGCCAGCAGCGACGTCAGGGTGTCAGTTAAAGCTGAAGCTTTCTTT CASSDVRVSVKAEAFF
13 - TRBJ2-2 TRBV27 - TGTGCCAGCAGTTTGTTGGGGGTCGGGGAGCTGTTTTTT CASSLLGVGELFF
19 TRBD2 TRBJ2-3 TRBV4-2 - TGTGCCAGCAGCCCCCAAAAGGCTCTACTAGCGGGGGGGTCAGATACGCAGTATTTT CASSPQKALLAGGSDTQYF
14 TRBD2 TRBJ2-5 TRBV5-1 - TGCGCCAGCAGCTTAAGACTAGCGGAAGAGACCCAGTACTTC CASSLRLAEETQYF
13 - TRBJ1-2 TRBV6-5 - TGTGCCAGCGCCACAGGGCTCAACTATGGCTACACCTTC CASATGLNYGYTF
15 - TRBJ1-6 TRBV18 - TGTGCCAGCTCATCTACACCGCCCTATAATTCACCCCTCCACTTT CASSSTPPYNSPLHF
19 TRBD2 TRBJ2-3 TRBV7-2 - TGTGCCAGCAGCTTATATGGGGCTGGAGCGGGGGGGAGAACAGATACGCAGTATTTT CASSLYGAGAGGRTDTQYF
15 TRBD1 TRBJ1-6 TRBV5-1 - TGCGCCAGCAGCCTGGACAGGGGAGATAATTCACCCCTCCACTTT CASSLDRGDNSPLHF
15 - TRBJ2-2 TRBV3-1/TRBV3-2 - TGTGCCAGCAGCCTAAACTTCAGGGTGACCGGGGAGCTGTTTTTT CASSLNFRVTGELFF
15 - TRBJ1-3 TRBV11-3 - TGTGCCAGCGCTTGGGGGGGCAGGTCTGGAAACACCATATATTTT CASAWGGRSGNTIYF
13 TRBD1 TRBJ1-2 TRBV12-3/TRBV12-4 - TGTGCCAGCAGCTTACAGGGGCGGTATGGCTACACCTTC CASSLQGRYGYTF
13 - TRBJ1-2 TRBV9 - TGTGCCAGCAGCTCCCGAGGCGGCTATGGCTACACCTTC CASSSRGGYGYTF
15 TRBD1 TRBJ2-3 TRBV19 - TGTGCCAGTAGTATGGCGCAGGGGGCTACAGATACGCAGTATTTT CASSMAQGATDTQYF
15 TRBD1 TRBJ1-3 TRBV23-1 - TGCGCCACCAGGACAGGGAGAGGGGAGGGAAACACCATATATTTT CATRTGRGEGNTIYF
15 - TRBJ2-7 TRBV14 - TGTGCCAGCAGCCAAAGGCAGGGCGGTTACTACGAGCAGTACTTC CASSQRQGGYYEQYF
16 TRBD1 TRBJ1-1 TRBV27 - TGTGCCAGCAGCCCCGGACAGGGAAGGATGAACACTGAAGCTTTCTTT CASSPGQGRMNTEAFF
12 - TRBJ1-4 TRBV30 - TGTGCCTGCAGGGAATTGGGTGAAAAACTGTTTTTT CACRELGEKLFF
13 - TRBJ2-3 TRBV18 - TGTGCCAGCTCACCGCCGGGGGCAGATACGCAGTATTTT CASSPPGADTQYF
12 - TRBJ2-7 TRBV7-2 - TGTGCCAGCAGACTGGGGTACTACGAGCAGTACTTC CASRLGYYEQYF
16 - TRBJ2-2 TRBV7-9 once TGTGCCAGCAGCAAATATCTGGGACAGAACACCGGGGAGCTGTTTTTT CASSKYLGQNTGELFF
12 - TRBJ2-1 TRBV19 - TGTGCCAGTAGTGATCGGACAAACGAGCAGTTCTTC CASSDRTNEQFF
16 TRBD2 TRBJ2-1 TRBV6-2/TRBV6-3 - TGTGCCAGCAGTTACTCCGTCGGGGGGGCCGCAAATGAGCAGTTCTTC CASSYSVGGAANEQFF
15 - TRBJ2-1 TRBV18 - TGTGCCAGCTCACCACCGGGGGGCCCCTACAATGAGCAGTTCTTC CASSPPGGPYNEQFF
14 - TRBJ1-2 TRBV7-2 - TGTGCCAGCAGCGCGGAGGGGCTATTCTATGGCTACACCTTC CASSAEGLFYGYTF
12 TRBD2 TRBJ2-5 TRBV2 - TGTGCCAGCAGGGGGACTATTTGGGCCCAGTACTTC CASRGTIWAQYF
16 - TRBJ1-1 TRBV6-1 - TGTGCCAGCAGTGGAAGGCCTAGGGAGGGGAACACTGAAGCTTTCTTT CASSGRPREGNTEAFF
14 - TRBJ2-1 TRBV27 - TGTGCCAGCAGTTTATCCCTAAGGGGAATTGAGCAGTTCTTC CASSLSLRGIEQFF
14 - TRBJ2-3 TRBV5-1 - TGCGCCAGCAGGCTAGATCGGGGCACAGATACGCAGTATTTT CASRLDRGTDTQYF
15 TRBD1 TRBJ2-2 TRBV19 - TGTGCCAGTAGTTTAGGACAGGGGGGCACCGGGGAGCTGTTTTTT CASSLGQGGTGELFF
14 TRBD2 TRBJ2-3 TRBV5-4 - TGTGCCAGCAGCACCGACGGTCTAGCGGGTACGCAGTATTTT CASSTDGLAGTQYF
20 TRBD1 TRBJ1-1 TRBV4-3 - TGCGCCAGCAGCCAAGGGGGATTTGTATACAGGGGGATTATGAACACTGAAGCTTTCTTT CASSQGGFVYRGIMNTEAFF
14 - TRBJ2-1 TRBV25-1 - TGTGCCAGCAGTGAATTTGGGGACCACAATGAGCAGTTCTTC CASSEFGDHNEQFF
14 - TRBJ1-2 TRBV2 - TGTGCCAGCACTGAACGGACGGATTTCTATGGCTACACCTTC CASTERTDFYGYTF
16 - TRBJ1-1 TRBV18 - TGTGCCAGCTCAACCTCCTCCGCTTCAGGGGCCGGGGAAGCTTTCTTT CASSTSSASGAGEAFF
16 - TRBJ2-1 TRBV2 - TGTGCCAGCAGTTGGTTCGTCCAGGGACCTTACAATGAGCAGTTCTTC CASSWFVQGPYNEQFF
15 TRBD1 TRBJ2-7 TRBV11-2 - TGTGCCACTAACTCTTGGCTGGGACAGGGAGGCGAGCAGTACTTC CATNSWLGQGGEQYF
14 - TRBJ2-2 TRBV15 - TGTGCCACCAGCTTGGGACAGAACACCGGGGAGCTGTTTTTT CATSLGQNTGELFF
16 TRBD1 TRBJ1-2 TRBV6-1 - TGTGCCAGCAGTGAAACCGTTGGCAGGGGGTCTGATGGCTACACCTTC CASSETVGRGSDGYTF
16 - TRBJ2-2 TRBV6-5 - TGTGCCAGCAGTTACTCCCCCTCAGGGAACACCGGGGAGCTGTTTTTT CASSYSPSGNTGELFF
18 TRBD1 TRBJ1-2 TRBV6-1 - TGTGCCAGCAGTGATCTGGGGTTTGGGACAGGGACAACCTATGGCTACACCTTC CASSDLGFGTGTTYGYTF
15 - TRBJ1-1 TRBV4-3 - TGCGCCAGCAGCCAAGATGGGCTAAGGGCCACTGAAGCTTTCTTT CASSQDGLRATEAFF
13 - TRBJ1-1 TRBV29-1 - TGCAGCGTGACGACAGCCCTGAGCACTGAAGCTTTCTTT CSVTTALSTEAFF
15 TRBD1 TRBJ2-7 TRBV6-2/TRBV6-3 many TGTGCCAGCAGTTACGAGGGGGCAGGTCCCTACGAGCAGTACTTC CASSYEGAGPYEQYF
14 - TRBJ1-3 TRBV11-2 - TGTGCCAGCAGCCAGGACCTCTCTGGAAACACCATATATTTT CASSQDLSGNTIYF
13 - TRBJ1-1 TRBV10-3 - TGTGCCATCAGGGACACGGGGAGCACTGAAGCTTTCTTT CAIRDTGSTEAFF
16 - TRBJ2-2 TRBV19 - TGTGCCAGTAGTCGCAAAGTGGGGGCGATTACCGGGGAGCTGTTTTTT CASSRKVGAITGELFF
13 - TRBJ2-7 TRBV9 - TGTGCCAGCAGCTCTGGGACGGTCTACGAGCAGTACTTC CASSSGTVYEQYF
17 - TRBJ2-3 TRBV7-3 - TGTGCCAGCAGCTCCCCTTTTTGGGGAGGAGATACAGATACGCAGTATTTT CASSSPFWGGDTDTQYF
15 - TRBJ2-6 TRBV7-2 - TGTGCCAGCAGCTTAAGGGTCTCTGGGGCCAACGTCCTGACTTTC CASSLRVSGANVLTF
17 TRBD2 TRBJ2-1 TRBV3-1/TRBV3-2 - TGTGCCAGCAGCTATAGCGGGGGGGCCCCTACGAACAATGAGCAGTTCTTC CASSYSGGAPTNNEQFF
12 - TRBJ2-7 TRBV12-3/TRBV12-4 - TGTGCCAGCAGTACGACTAGCTACGAGCAGTACTTC CASSTTSYEQYF
14 - TRBJ2-1 TRBV2 - TGTGCCAGCAGTGTTGGGCAGGGGTGGGATGAGCAGTTCTTC CASSVGQGWDEQFF
16 - TRBJ2-7 TRBV9 - TGTGCCAGCAGCCCCGCAGGGTCTCTTACCACCTACGAGCAGTACTTC CASSPAGSLTTYEQYF